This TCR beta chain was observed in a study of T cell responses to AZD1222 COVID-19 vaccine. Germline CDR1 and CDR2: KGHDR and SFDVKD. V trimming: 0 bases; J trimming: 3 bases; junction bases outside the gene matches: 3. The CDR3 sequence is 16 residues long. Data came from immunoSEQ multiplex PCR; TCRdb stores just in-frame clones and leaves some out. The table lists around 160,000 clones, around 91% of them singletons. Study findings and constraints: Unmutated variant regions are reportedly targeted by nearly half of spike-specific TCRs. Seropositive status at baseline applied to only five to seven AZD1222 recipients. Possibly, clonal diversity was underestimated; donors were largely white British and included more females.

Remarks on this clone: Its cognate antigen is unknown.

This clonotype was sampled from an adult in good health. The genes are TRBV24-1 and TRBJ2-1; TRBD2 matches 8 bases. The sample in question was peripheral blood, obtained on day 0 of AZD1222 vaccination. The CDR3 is CATSDLRRGDYNEQFF. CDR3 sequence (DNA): TGTGCCACCAGTGATTTGAGGCGGGGGGACTACAATGAGCAGTTCTTC.